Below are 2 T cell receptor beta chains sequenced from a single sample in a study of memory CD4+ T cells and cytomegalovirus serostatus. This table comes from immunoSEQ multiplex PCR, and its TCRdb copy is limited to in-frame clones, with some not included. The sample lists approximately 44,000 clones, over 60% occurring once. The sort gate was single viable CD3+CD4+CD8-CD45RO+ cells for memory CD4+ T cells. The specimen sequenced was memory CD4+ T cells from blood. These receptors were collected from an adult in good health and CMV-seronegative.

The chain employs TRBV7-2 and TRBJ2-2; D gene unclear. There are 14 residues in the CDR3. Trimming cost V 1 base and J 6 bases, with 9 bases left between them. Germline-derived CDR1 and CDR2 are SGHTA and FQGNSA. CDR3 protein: CASSLVFSAGELFF. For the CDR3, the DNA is TGTGCCAGCAGCTTAGTCTTCTCAGCCGGGGAGCTGTTTTTT.

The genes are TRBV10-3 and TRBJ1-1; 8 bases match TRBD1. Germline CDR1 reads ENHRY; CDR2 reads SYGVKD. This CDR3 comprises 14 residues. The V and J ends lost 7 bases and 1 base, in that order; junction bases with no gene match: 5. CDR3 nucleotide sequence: TGTGCCATCACCCGGGACAGGACGAACACTGAAGCTTTCTTT. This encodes CAITRDRTNTEAFF.